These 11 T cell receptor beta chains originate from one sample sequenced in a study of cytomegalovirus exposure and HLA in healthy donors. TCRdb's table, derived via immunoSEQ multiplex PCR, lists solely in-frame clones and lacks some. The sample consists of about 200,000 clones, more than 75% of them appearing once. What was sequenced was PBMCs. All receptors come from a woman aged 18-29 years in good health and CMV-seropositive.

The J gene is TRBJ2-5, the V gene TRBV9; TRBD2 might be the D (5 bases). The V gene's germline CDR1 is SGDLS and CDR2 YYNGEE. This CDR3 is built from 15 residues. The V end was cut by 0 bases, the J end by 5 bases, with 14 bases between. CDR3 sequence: CASSVADMRAETQYF. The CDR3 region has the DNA TGTGCCAGCAGCGTAGCCGACATGAGGGCGGAGACCCAGTACTTC. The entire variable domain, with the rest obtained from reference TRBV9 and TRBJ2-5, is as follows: DSGVTQTPKHLITATGQRVTLRCSPRSGDLSVYWYQQSLDQGLQFLIQYYNGEERAKGNILERFSAQQFPDLHSELNLSSLELGDSALYFCASSVADMRAETQYFGPGTRLLVL.

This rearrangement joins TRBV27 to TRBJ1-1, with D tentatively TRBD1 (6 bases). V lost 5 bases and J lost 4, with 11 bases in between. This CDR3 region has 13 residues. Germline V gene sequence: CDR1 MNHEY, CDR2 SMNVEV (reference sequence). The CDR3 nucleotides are TGTGCCAGCAGTACCGGGGGGCCCACTGAAGCTTTCTTT. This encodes CASSTGGPTEAFF.

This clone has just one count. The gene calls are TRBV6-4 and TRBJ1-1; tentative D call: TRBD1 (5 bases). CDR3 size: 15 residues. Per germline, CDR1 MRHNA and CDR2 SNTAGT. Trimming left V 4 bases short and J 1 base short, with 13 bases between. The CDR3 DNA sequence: TGTGCCAGCAGTGCCGGACATCTAAGGAACACTGAAGCTTTCTTT. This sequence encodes CASSAGHLRNTEAFF.

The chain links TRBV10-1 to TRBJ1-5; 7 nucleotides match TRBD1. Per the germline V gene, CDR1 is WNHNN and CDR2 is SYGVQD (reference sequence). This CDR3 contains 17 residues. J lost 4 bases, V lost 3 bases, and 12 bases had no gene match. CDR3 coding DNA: TGCGCCAGCAGTGACAAGGGACAGAGACCTTTTAATCAGCCCCAGCATTTT. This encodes CASSDKGQRPFNQPQHF.

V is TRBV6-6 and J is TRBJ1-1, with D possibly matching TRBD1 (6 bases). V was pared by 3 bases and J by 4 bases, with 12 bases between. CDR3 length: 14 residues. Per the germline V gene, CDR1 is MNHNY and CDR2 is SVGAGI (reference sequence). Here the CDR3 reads CASSYQGLGTEAFF. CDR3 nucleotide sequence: TGTGCCAGCAGTTATCAGGGGTTGGGCACTGAAGCTTTCTTT.

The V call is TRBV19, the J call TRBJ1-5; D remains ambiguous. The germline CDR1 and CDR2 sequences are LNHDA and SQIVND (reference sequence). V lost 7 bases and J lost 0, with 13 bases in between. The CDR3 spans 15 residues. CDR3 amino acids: CASTTTGVSNQPQHF. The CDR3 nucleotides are TGTGCCAGTACCACTACTGGTGTTAGCAATCAGCCCCAGCATTTT. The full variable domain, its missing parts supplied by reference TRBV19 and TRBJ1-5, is DGGITQSPKYLFRKEGQNVTLSCEQNLNHDAMYWYRQDPGQGLRLIYYSQIVNDFQKGDIAEGYSVSREKKESFPLTVTSAQKNPTAFYLCASTTTGVSNQPQHFGDGTRLSIL.

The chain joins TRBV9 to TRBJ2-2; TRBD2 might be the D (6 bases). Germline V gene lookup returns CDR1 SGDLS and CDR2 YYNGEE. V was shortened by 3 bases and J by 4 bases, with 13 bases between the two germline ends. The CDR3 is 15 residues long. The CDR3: CASSGGGQGTGELFF. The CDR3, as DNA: TGTGCCAGCAGCGGTGGAGGGCAGGGCACCGGGGAGCTGTTTTTT.

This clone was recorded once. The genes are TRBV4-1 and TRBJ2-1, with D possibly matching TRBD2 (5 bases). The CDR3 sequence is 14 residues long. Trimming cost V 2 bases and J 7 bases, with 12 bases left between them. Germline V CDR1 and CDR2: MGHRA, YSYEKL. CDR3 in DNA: TGCGCCAGCAGCCAATTCGGCGCGGGTAATGAGCAGTTCTTC. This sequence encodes CASSQFGAGNEQFF.

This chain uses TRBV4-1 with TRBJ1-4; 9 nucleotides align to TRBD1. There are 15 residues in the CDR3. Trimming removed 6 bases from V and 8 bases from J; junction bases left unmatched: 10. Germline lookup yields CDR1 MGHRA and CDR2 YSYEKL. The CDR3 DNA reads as TGCGCCAGCAGTCTTTTACAGGGGGCGGGGGAAAAACTGTTTTTT. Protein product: CASSLLQGAGEKLFF.

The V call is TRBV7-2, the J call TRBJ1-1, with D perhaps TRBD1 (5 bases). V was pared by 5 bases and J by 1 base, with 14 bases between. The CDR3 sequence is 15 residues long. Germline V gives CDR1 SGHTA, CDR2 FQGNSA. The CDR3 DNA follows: TGTGCCAGCAGCAACCCAGGGTTCGGGAACACTGAAGCTTTCTTT. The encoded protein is CASSNPGFGNTEAFF. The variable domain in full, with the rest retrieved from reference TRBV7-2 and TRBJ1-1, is GAGVSQSPSNKVTEKGKDVELRCDPISGHTALYWYRQSLGQGLEFLIYFQGNSAPDKSGLPSDRFSAERTGGSVSTLTIQRTQQEDSAVYLCASSNPGFGNTEAFFGQGTRLTVV.

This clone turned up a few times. Written as DNA, the CDR3 is TGTGCCAGCAGCACAGGGGGAGACTATGGCTACACCTTC. Protein: CASSTGGDYGYTF. The genes are TRBV6-6 and TRBJ1-2; TRBD1 matches 8 bases. Germline V gene lookup returns CDR1 MNHNY and CDR2 SVGAGI (reference sequence). The CDR3 length is 13 residues. V dropped 6 bases and J dropped 3; count of bases not matched to a gene: 3.